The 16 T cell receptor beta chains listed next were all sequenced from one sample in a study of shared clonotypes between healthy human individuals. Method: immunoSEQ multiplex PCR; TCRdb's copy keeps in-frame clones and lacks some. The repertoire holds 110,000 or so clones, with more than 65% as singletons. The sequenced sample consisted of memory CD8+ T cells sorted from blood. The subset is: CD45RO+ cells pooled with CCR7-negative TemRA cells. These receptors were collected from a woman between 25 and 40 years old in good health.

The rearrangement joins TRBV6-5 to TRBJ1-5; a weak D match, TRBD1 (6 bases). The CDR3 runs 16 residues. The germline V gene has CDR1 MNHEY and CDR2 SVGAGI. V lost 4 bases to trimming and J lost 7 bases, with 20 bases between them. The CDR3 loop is CASSFQGGPLGQPQHF. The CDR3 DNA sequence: TGTGCCAGCAGTTTTCAAGGGGGTCCTTTGGGCCAGCCCCAGCATTTT.

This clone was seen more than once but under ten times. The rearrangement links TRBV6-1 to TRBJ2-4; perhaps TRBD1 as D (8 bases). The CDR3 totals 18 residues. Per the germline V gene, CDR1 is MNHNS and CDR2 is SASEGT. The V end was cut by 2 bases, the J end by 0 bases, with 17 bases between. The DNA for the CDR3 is TGTGCCAGCAGTGAACGGACAGGGCGGGGGCTAGCCAAAAACATTCAGTACTTC. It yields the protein CASSERTGRGLAKNIQYF.

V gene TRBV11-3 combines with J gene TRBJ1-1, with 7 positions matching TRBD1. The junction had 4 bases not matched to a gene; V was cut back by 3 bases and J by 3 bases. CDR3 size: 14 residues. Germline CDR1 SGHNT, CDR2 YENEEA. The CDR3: CASSLSRGDTEAFF. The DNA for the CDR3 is TGTGCCAGCAGCTTGTCCAGGGGGGACACTGAAGCTTTCTTT.

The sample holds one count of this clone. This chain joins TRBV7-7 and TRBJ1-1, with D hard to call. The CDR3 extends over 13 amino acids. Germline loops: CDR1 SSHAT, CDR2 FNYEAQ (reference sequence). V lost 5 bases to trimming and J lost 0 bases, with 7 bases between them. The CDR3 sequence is CASSQTLNTEAFF. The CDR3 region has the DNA TGTGCCAGCAGCCAAACCCTGAACACTGAAGCTTTCTTT. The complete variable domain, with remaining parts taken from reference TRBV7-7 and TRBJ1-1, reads GAGVSQSPRYKVTKRGQDVTLRCDPISSHATLYWYQQALGQGPEFLTYFNYEAQPDKSGLPSDRFSAERPEGSISTLTIQRTEQRDSAMYRCASSQTLNTEAFFGQGTRLTVV.

CDR3 DNA sequence: TGTGCCATCAGTGAAGGAGGGAAGCTCTACGAGCAGTACTTC. It encodes CAISEGGKLYEQYF. The chain uses TRBV10-3 and TRBJ2-7; TRBD2 is a possible D gene (6 bases). The CDR3 covers 14 residues. V lost 3 bases, J lost 3 bases, and 12 bases lay in between. CDR1 is ENHRY and CDR2 is SYGVKD in the germline V gene.

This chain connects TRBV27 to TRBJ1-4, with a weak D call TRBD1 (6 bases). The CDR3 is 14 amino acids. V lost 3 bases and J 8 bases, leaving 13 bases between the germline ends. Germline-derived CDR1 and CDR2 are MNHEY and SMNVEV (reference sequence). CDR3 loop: CASSFRGAGEKLFF. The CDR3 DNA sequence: TGTGCCAGCAGTTTCCGGGGGGCGGGCGAAAAACTGTTTTTT. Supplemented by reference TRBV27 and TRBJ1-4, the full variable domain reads EAQVTQNPRYLITVTGKKLTVTCSQNMNHEYMSWYRQDPGLGLRQIYYSMNVEVTDKGDVPEGYKVSRKEKRNFPLILESPSPNQTSLYFCASSFRGAGEKLFFGSGTQLSVL.

CDR3 sequence reads: CASSYRTGGGYTF. CDR3 DNA: TGTGCCAGCAGTTACCGGACAGGGGGGGGCTACACCTTC. V and J are TRBV28 and TRBJ1-2; 10 bases map to TRBD1. Germline V gene lookup returns CDR1 MDHEN and CDR2 SYDVKM. Trimming at V came to 4 bases and at J to 8 bases, leaving 4 bases not matched to a gene. The CDR3 has 13 residues.

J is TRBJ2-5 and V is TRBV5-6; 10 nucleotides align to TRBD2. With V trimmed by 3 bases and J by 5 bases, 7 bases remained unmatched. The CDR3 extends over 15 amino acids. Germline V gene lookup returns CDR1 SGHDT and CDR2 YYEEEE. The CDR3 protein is CASSSVAGGGETQYF. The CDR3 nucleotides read TGTGCCAGCAGCTCGGTAGCGGGAGGAGGGGAGACCCAGTACTTC.

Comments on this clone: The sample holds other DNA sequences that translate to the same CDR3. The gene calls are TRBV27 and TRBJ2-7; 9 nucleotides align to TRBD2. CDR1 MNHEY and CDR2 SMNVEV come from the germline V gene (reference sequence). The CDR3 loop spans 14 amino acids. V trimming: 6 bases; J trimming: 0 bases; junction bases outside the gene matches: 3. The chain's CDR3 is CASSLAGSSYEQYF. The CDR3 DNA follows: TGTGCCAGCAGCCTAGCGGGGAGCTCCTACGAGCAGTACTTC.

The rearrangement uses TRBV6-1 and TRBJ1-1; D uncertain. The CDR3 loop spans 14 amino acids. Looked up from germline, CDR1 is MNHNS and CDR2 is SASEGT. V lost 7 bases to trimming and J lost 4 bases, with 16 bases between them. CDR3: CASKNGVEGTEAFF. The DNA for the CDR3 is TGTGCCAGCAAGAACGGGGTGGAGGGCACTGAAGCTTTCTTT.

The CDR3 protein is CASRNFRGASYEQYF. The CDR3 bases are TGTGCCAGTAGGAATTTCCGGGGGGCCTCCTACGAGCAGTACTTC. V and J are TRBV19 and TRBJ2-7; weak D call: TRBD2 (7 bases). Germline V gene data show CDR1 as LNHDA and CDR2 as SQIVND (reference sequence). V lost 6 bases and J lost 0, with 15 bases in between. The CDR3 totals 15 residues.

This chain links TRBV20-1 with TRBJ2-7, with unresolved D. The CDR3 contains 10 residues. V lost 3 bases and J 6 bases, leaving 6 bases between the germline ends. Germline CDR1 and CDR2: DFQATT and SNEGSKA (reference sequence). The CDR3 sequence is CSASKVEQYF. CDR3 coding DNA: TGCAGTGCTAGTAAGGTCGAGCAGTACTTC.

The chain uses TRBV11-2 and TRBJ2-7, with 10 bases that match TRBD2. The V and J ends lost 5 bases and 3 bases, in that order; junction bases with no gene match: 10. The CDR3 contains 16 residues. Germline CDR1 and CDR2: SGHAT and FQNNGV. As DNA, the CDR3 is TGTGCCAGCAGCAGAAGGACTAGCGGTTCCATCTACGAGCAGTACTTC. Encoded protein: CASSRRTSGSIYEQYF.

The CDR3 DNA sequence: TGTGCCAGCAGCCAAGCTGGGCAAGATACGCAGTATTTT. It codes for CASSQAGQDTQYF. The gene calls are TRBV14 and TRBJ2-3; no firm D call. V was trimmed by 1 base and J by 5 bases, leaving 7 bases between them. Germline loops: CDR1 SGHDN, CDR2 FVKESK. This CDR3 has 13 amino acids.

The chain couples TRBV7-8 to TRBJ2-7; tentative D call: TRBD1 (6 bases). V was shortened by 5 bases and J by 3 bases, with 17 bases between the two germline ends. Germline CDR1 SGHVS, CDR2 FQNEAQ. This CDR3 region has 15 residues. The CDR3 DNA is TGTGCCAGCAGCCCTCGTAACAGGGTGGGCTACGAGCAGTACTTC. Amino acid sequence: CASSPRNRVGYEQYF. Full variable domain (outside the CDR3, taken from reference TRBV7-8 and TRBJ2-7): GAGVSQSPRYKVAKRGQDVALRCDPISGHVSLFWYQQALGQGPEFLTYFQNEAQLDKSGLPSDRFFAERPEGSVSTLKIQRTQQEDSAVYLCASSPRNRVGYEQYFGPGTRLTVT.

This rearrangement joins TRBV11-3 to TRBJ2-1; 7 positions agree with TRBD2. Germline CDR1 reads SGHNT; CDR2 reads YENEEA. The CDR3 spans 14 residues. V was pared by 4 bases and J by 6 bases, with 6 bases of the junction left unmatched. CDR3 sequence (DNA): TGTGCCAGCAGCTCCCTTGGCGGGGGCAATGAGCAGTTCTTC. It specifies CASSSLGGGNEQFF.